One sample yielded the 17 T cell receptor beta chains listed below, sequenced in a study of blood T cell repertoires in COVID-19. Libraries were prepared by immunoSEQ multiplex PCR; TCRdb keeps only in-frame clonotypes and omits some of them. The sample has approximately 350,000 clones, 75% to 90% seen once. Sequences were obtained from PBMCs or T cells enriched from blood (not recorded which). The source is a man younger than 35 who had recovered from COVID-19.

A few counts support this clone. This chain uses TRBV3-1 (or the pseudogene TRBV3-2) with TRBJ1-6, with D maybe TRBD1 (5 bases). Trimming took 7 bases from V and 5 from J, leaving 12 bases between them. The length of the CDR3 is 14 residues. The germline CDR1 and CDR2 sequences are LGHDT and YNNKEL (reference sequence). The CDR3 nucleotides read TGTGCCAGCAAGGGAGGGGTGGATAATTCACCCCTCCACTTT. The encoded protein is CASKGGVDNSPLHF.

V usage is TRBV10-2 and J usage is TRBJ2-7, with TRBD2 identical over 7 bases. There are 16 residues in the CDR3. Trimming took 0 bases from V and 3 from J; bases not matched to a gene: 8. CDR1 WSHSY and CDR2 SAAADI come from the germline V gene. The CDR3, as DNA: TGCGCCAGCAGTGAGTCCGGAGCTAGCGGCCTCTACGAGCAGTACTTC. Translated, it gives CASSESGASGLYEQYF.

This rearrangement joins TRBV18 to TRBJ1-3; D is uncertain. Germline CDR1 reads KGHSH; CDR2 reads LQKENI. This CDR3 region has 14 residues. Trimming took off 3 bases at V and 0 bases at J, with 6 bases between the two ends. CDR3 loop: CASSPTDSGNTIYF. CDR3 coding DNA: TGTGCCAGCTCACCGACTGACTCTGGAAACACCATATATTTT.

This clone has just one count. The J gene is TRBJ2-1, the V gene TRBV12-3 or TRBV12-4, with no clear D. The CDR3 extends over 13 amino acids. Trimming removed 5 bases at V and 10 bases at J, with 15 bases between. As DNA, the CDR3 is TGTGCCAGCAGTCCCGGTGGTTCCCCGGAGCAGTTCTTC. Translation gives CASSPGGSPEQFF.

V gene TRBV18 combines with J gene TRBJ1-1; TRBD1 aligns across 10 bases. CDR3 length: 16 residues. Germline trimming cut 3 bases from V and 2 bases from J; bases unmatched to any gene: 6. Germline V gives CDR1 KGHSH, CDR2 LQKENI. The CDR3 nucleotides are TGTGCCAGCTCACCTCGGACAGGGGGACAAAACACTGAAGCTTTCTTT. Amino acid sequence: CASSPRTGGQNTEAFF.

The J gene is TRBJ2-3, the V gene TRBV25-1; weak D call: TRBD1 (6 bases). V dropped 6 bases and J dropped 8 bases, with 21 bases sitting between them. CDR1 MGHDK and CDR2 SYGVNS come from the germline V gene. The CDR3 totals 15 residues. CDR3 region: CASRDSRGAVGTQYF. The CDR3 DNA follows: TGTGCCAGCAGGGACAGCAGGGGAGCAGTTGGTACGCAGTATTTT.

In DNA form, the CDR3 reads TGTGCCAGCAAGCTAAGCGACAGAGGCTACTATGGCTACACCTTC. Its protein is CASKLSDRGYYGYTF. The chain couples TRBV28 to TRBJ1-2; TRBD1 is a possible D gene (5 bases). The CDR3 sequence is 15 residues long. Germline V gene sequence: CDR1 MDHEN, CDR2 SYDVKM. Trimming pared 7 bases from V and 3 bases from J, leaving 18 bases between.

V and J are TRBV24-1 and TRBJ2-7; 9 nucleotides agree with TRBD1. Trimming at V came to 9 bases and at J to 5 bases, leaving 7 bases not matched to a gene. The CDR3 is 13 residues long. CDR1 and CDR2 (germline): KGHDR, SFDVKD. This CDR3 reads CATSGTGTDEQYF. The CDR3 DNA reads as TGTGCCACCTCCGGGACAGGGACGGACGAGCAGTACTTC.

This clone showed up just once. V and J are TRBV7-3 and TRBJ2-2, with 9 bases fitting TRBD1. The trim removed 4 bases at V and 3 bases at J, leaving 9 bases unmatched. Germline V gives CDR1 SGHTA, CDR2 FQGTGA. CDR3 length: 17 residues. The CDR3 protein is CASSSPPGQGYTGELFF. CDR3 nucleotide sequence: TGTGCCAGCAGCTCCCCACCGGGACAGGGTTACACCGGGGAGCTGTTTTTT.

The rearrangement links TRBV10-1 to TRBJ2-7, with TRBD1 matching over 7 bases. Looked up from germline, CDR1 is WNHNN and CDR2 is SYGVQD (reference sequence). With 2 bases clipped from V and 2 bases from J, the junction kept 6 bases outside the gene matches. The CDR3 has 15 residues. This CDR3 reads CASSEATTGAYEQYF. DNA for the CDR3: TGCGCCAGCAGTGAGGCGACAACAGGGGCCTACGAGCAGTACTTC.

The chain links TRBV19 to TRBJ1-3; no definite D call. Per the germline V gene, CDR1 is LNHDA and CDR2 is SQIVND (reference sequence). CDR3 size: 17 residues. Trimming removed 6 bases at V and 0 bases at J, with 18 bases between. DNA of the CDR3: TGTGCCAGTAGGAACGACGGGTCCCGTCTCTCTGGAAACACCATATATTTT. Translated, it gives CASRNDGSRLSGNTIYF. The whole variable domain, filled in from reference TRBV19 and TRBJ1-3, reads DGGITQSPKYLFRKEGQNVTLSCEQNLNHDAMYWYRQDPGQGLRLIYYSQIVNDFQKGDIAEGYSVSREKKESFPLTVTSAQKNPTAFYLCASRNDGSRLSGNTIYFGEGSWLTVV.

V and J are TRBV19 and TRBJ2-3; no definite D call. The CDR3 loop spans 13 amino acids. From germline, CDR1 is LNHDA and CDR2 SQIVND (reference sequence). Trimming cost V 10 bases and J 4 bases, with 15 bases left between them. CDR3 nucleotides: TGTGCCACTCGGGTTCGTTCTTCAGATACGCAGTATTTT. Protein product: CATRVRSSDTQYF.

This CDR3 reads CASRQRNGSGGYTF. The CDR3 DNA reads as TGTGCCAGCAGACAAAGGAATGGGTCGGGTGGCTACACCTTC. V gene TRBV7-2 combines with J gene TRBJ1-2; no firm D call. Germline CDR1 is SGHTA and CDR2 is FQGNSA. This CDR3 region has 14 residues. V lost 6 bases and J lost 7, with 18 bases in between.

The CDR3, as DNA: TGTGCCACCAGCCGAACAGGGGGCTTCGACAATGAGCAGTTCTTC. Its translation is CATSRTGGFDNEQFF. The rearrangement uses TRBV24-1 and TRBJ2-1, with 9 bases matching TRBD1. V lost 7 bases and J lost 5; bases outside the gene matches: 8. This CDR3 has 15 residues. CDR1 and CDR2 from the germline V gene are KGHDR and SFDVKD.

This clone was counted a few times. V and J are TRBV9 and TRBJ1-6; 9 bases map to TRBD1. CDR1 is SGDLS and CDR2 is YYNGEE in the germline V gene. The CDR3 runs to 16 residues. J was trimmed by 6 bases and V by 4 bases; bases with no gene match: 8. CDR3 sequence reads: CASSPDRQGVNSPLHF. CDR3 nucleotides: TGTGCCAGCAGCCCAGACAGACAGGGGGTTAATTCACCCCTCCACTTT.

This rearrangement joins TRBV20-1 to TRBJ2-1; TRBD2 matches 8 bases. The germline V gene encodes CDR1 DFQATT and CDR2 SNEGSKA (reference sequence). With V trimmed by 3 bases and J by 4 bases, 8 bases remained unmatched. This CDR3 has 15 amino acids. The CDR3 bases are TGCAGTGCTAGTATGAATAGCGGGGTTTACAATGAGCAGTTCTTC. Translation gives CSASMNSGVYNEQFF.

The chain links TRBV18 to TRBJ2-2, with D hard to call. The CDR3 covers 14 residues. Looked up from germline, CDR1 is KGHSH and CDR2 is LQKENI. V lost 2 bases and J lost 1, with 5 bases in between. This CDR3 is CASSPVRNTGELFF. The CDR3 bases are TGTGCCAGCTCACCAGTTAGGAACACCGGGGAGCTGTTTTTT. Based on the CDR3 plus reference TRBV18 and TRBJ2-2, the full variable domain is NAGVMQNPRHLVRRRGQEARLRCSPMKGHSHVYWYRQLPEEGLKFMVYLQKENIIDESGMPKERFSAEFPKEGPSILRIQQVVRGDSAAYFCASSPVRNTGELFFGEGSRLTVL.